The T cell receptor (beta chain) under discussion was sequenced for a study of siplizumab effects on memory and regulatory T cells. This CDR3 has 14 amino acids. CDR1 and CDR2 (germline): MNHEY, SVGAGI. V shed 6 bases, J shed 4 bases, and the junction held 6 bases outside the gene matches. In this sample, this clone turned up once. Only in-frame clones appear in the TCRdb table, and some are missing; sequencing was by immunoSEQ multiplex PCR. Among about 50,000 clones listed, over 90% were seen once. Sequenced sample: CD8+ T cells sorted from blood. This clonotype was sampled from a human donor in good health. This chain links TRBV6-5 with TRBJ2-3, with TRBD2 identical over 8 bases. CDR3 DNA sequence: TGTGCCAGCAGCCCGGGGGGGACTTCAGATACGCAGTATTTT. Translated: CASSPGGTSDTQYF.